These 16 T cell receptor beta chains share one sample of origin, sequenced in a study of T cells in Graves' hyperthyroidism and ophthalmopathy. Amplified TCR beta CDR3 regions derived from RNA transcripts. TCR CDR3 regions were first amplified by RT-PCR with HTBI primers. TCRdb called the multiplex PCR reads again in MiXCR, with one record for every CDR3 protein. The sample comprises around 580,000 distinct CDR3 sequences, 16% of which are singletons, and approximately 20% rests with the top ten. The sequencing sample was made of blood. These TCRs come from a woman aged 18-29 years with Graves' hyperthyroidism.

With respect to this clonotype: This may arise from a read error, as a much more abundant clone is one base away. The chain has TRBV3-1 and TRBJ1-4, with D possibly being TRBD1 (6 bases). CDR1 is LGHDT, CDR2 YNNKEL, per germline (reference sequence). V gave up 4 bases and J gave up 7 bases, with 13 bases separating them. The CDR3 is 14 residues long. CDR3 residues: CASSPSRGAEKLFF. The CDR3 DNA follows: TGTGCCAGCAGCCCCAGCAGGGGAGCTGAAAAACTGTTTTTT.

In its sample, this clonotype was seen many times. The chain has TRBV20-1 and TRBJ2-7; 7 nucleotides line up with TRBD1. Germline CDR1 is DFQATT and CDR2 is SNEGSKA (reference sequence). The CDR3 extends over 14 amino acids. The V segment lost 1 base and the J segment 3 bases; nucleotides outside the gene matches: 6. The CDR3, as DNA: TGCAGTGCTAGAGGACGGGACAGTCTCTACGAGCAGTACTTC. The encoded protein is CSARGRDSLYEQYF.

This clonotype showed up many times. The J gene is TRBJ1-2, the V gene TRBV12-3 or TRBV12-4; perhaps TRBD1 as D (5 bases). The CDR3 is made up of 15 amino acids. V lost 3 bases, J lost 1 base, and 12 bases lay in between. In nucleotides, the CDR3 is TGTGCCAGCAGTTTTAGGACACTGCTTAACTATGGCTACACCTTC. Translated: CASSFRTLLNYGYTF.

This clonotype was found many times. This rearrangement joins TRBV10-2 to TRBJ2-3; 7 nucleotides line up with TRBD1. V lost 6 bases and J lost 0; bases outside the gene matches: 6. From germline, CDR1 is WSHSY and CDR2 SAAADI. The CDR3 is 15 amino acids. The CDR3 DNA sequence: TGCGCCAGCAGGGGACAGTTCTCTAGCACAGATACGCAGTATTTT. As protein: CASRGQFSSTDTQYF.

Remarks on this clonotype: A read error may produce the germline difference seen at one junction end. The genes are TRBV29-1 and TRBJ2-7; TRBD1 aligns across 10 bases. The CDR3 is 12 amino acids. Looked up from germline, CDR1 is SQVTM and CDR2 is ANQGSEA. This CDR3 reads CSVETGGYEQLF. The DNA of the CDR3 is TGCAGCGTCGAGACAGGGGGCTACGAGCAGCTCTTC.

This clonotype was observed at least ten times. This chain joins TRBV11-2 and TRBJ2-6; D not certain. CDR1 SGHAT and CDR2 FQNNGV come from the germline V gene. This CDR3 has 16 amino acids. Between the trimmed V and J ends, which lost 5 bases and 0 bases, there was a span of 11 bases. CDR3 in amino acids: CASSRVWGSGANVLTF. In nucleotides, the CDR3 is TGTGCCAGCAGCCGCGTATGGGGCTCTGGGGCCAACGTCCTGACTTTC.

This clonotype occurred a few times. V is TRBV6-1 and J is TRBJ2-1; 9 nucleotides match TRBD2. Germline assignment: CDR1 MNHNS and CDR2 SASEGT. V lost 6 bases to trimming and J lost 5 bases; unmatched junction nucleotides: 8. The CDR3 totals 15 residues. The CDR3 sequence: CASRPQRGADNEQFF. The CDR3 coding sequence is TGTGCCAGCAGGCCTCAGCGGGGGGCTGACAATGAGCAGTTCTTC.

This clonotype appeared many times. The CDR3 sequence: CASSLLGLAGSNEQFF. For the CDR3, the DNA is TGTGCCAGCAGTTTATTAGGGCTAGCGGGGTCCAATGAGCAGTTCTTC. The gene calls are TRBV27 and TRBJ2-1; 9 positions agree with TRBD2. J was trimmed by 6 bases and V by 1 base; bases with no gene match: 7. Per the germline V gene, CDR1 is MNHEY and CDR2 is SMNVEV (reference sequence). CDR3 size: 16 residues.

This clonotype was picked up many times. The CDR3 bases are TGCAGTGCTGAAGGGACTAGCAGTCAAGAGACCCAGTACTTC. This sequence encodes CSAEGTSSQETQYF. This sequence joins TRBV20-1 and TRBJ2-5; the match to TRBD2 covers 9 bases. CDR1 and CDR2 from the germline V gene are DFQATT and SNEGSKA (reference sequence). The CDR3 is 14 amino acids. J was trimmed by 2 bases and V by 5 bases; bases with no gene match: 6.

This clonotype was found many times. The rearrangement links TRBV12-3 or TRBV12-4 to TRBJ1-2, with D uncertain. The V end was cut by 8 bases, the J end by 8 bases, with 15 bases between. The CDR3 length is 12 residues. The CDR3 nucleotides are TGTGCCAGCTGGTCGAGGGAGTGGGGCTACACCTTC. This gives the protein CASWSREWGYTF.

This clonotype was detected a few times. The V call is TRBV5-5, the J call TRBJ2-5, with 12 bases matching TRBD1. Germline assignment: CDR1 SGHKS and CDR2 YYEKEE (reference sequence). V shed 5 bases and J 5 bases; nucleotides not matched to a gene: 4. This CDR3 has 14 residues. The CDR3 sequence is CASRRDRGRETQYF. In DNA, the CDR3 is TGTGCCAGCAGACGGGACAGGGGGCGGGAGACCCAGTACTTC.

This clonotype was seen at least ten times. The chain carries TRBV15 and TRBJ2-4, with TRBD1 as a possible D gene (5 bases). With 8 bases removed from V and 0 bases from J, the gap between germline ends came to 14 bases. Germline V gives CDR1 LNHNV, CDR2 YYDKDF (reference sequence). The CDR3 totals 15 residues. The CDR3 DNA follows: TGTGCCACCGGGGTCAGGGCTATAGCCAAAAACATTCAGTACTTC. This sequence encodes CATGVRAIAKNIQYF.

This clonotype was recorded at least ten times. This chain links TRBV20-1 with TRBJ2-3, with TRBD2 matching 8 bases. CDR3 length: 14 residues. Germline values: CDR1 DFQATT, CDR2 SNEGSKA (reference sequence). Trimming took 8 bases from V and 4 from J; bases not matched to a gene: 11. The CDR3: CSPNSGTRPDTQYF. The CDR3 DNA is TGCAGTCCAAACTCCGGGACTAGGCCAGATACGCAGTATTTT.

This clonotype was seen repeatedly, ten times or more. The chain combines TRBV5-1 with TRBJ1-2; 8 nucleotides line up with TRBD1. The CDR3 totals 17 residues. Trimming took 4 bases from V and 1 from J; bases not matched to a gene: 12. Per the germline V gene, CDR1 is SGHRS and CDR2 is YFSETQ. This CDR3 reads CASSPTRTGWVNYGYTF. The CDR3 DNA sequence: TGCGCCAGCAGCCCCACCAGGACAGGGTGGGTTAACTATGGCTACACCTTC. Complete variable domain (other parts from reference TRBV5-1 and TRBJ1-2): KAGVTQTPRYLIKTRGQQVTLSCSPISGHRSVSWYQQTPGQGLQFLFEYFSETQRNKGNFPGRFSGRQFSNSRSEMNVSTLELGDSALYLCASSPTRTGWVNYGYTFGSGTRLTVV.

This clonotype has more than one count but fewer than ten. The rearrangement joins TRBV7-9 to TRBJ1-3; maybe TRBD1 (6 bases). Germline CDR1 reads SEHNR; CDR2 reads FQNEAQ (reference sequence). V lost 7 bases and J lost 3, with 10 bases in between. CDR3 length: 13 amino acids. The chain's CDR3 is CASTNRVGNTIYF. The CDR3 bases are TGTGCCAGCACCAACAGGGTTGGAAACACCATATATTTT.

In its sample, this clonotype was seen a few times. V is TRBV6-1 and J is TRBJ1-2, with 8 bases identical to TRBD1. V lost 5 bases, J lost 4 bases, and 6 bases stayed unmatched. The CDR3 is 14 residues long. Germline V gene data show CDR1 as MNHNS and CDR2 as SASEGT. The CDR3 DNA sequence: TGTGCCAGCAGTACCGGGACAGGAACCTATGGCTACACCTTC. It encodes CASSTGTGTYGYTF.